This TCR beta chain was recovered during a study of spatial heterogeneity in lung cancer. Whole-study results and caveats: TCRs found ubiquitously expanded in tumor appeared in blood more at resection than at follow-up.

Individual TCR cDNA molecules each bore their own unique molecular identifier. TCRdb reanalysed the 5' RACE reads using MiXCR and keeps one entry per CDR3 protein. The sample has about 9,200 distinct CDR3 sequences; 6.5% to 8% are singletons. This CDR3 region has 16 residues. V lost 2 bases, J lost 0 bases, and 8 bases lay in between. CDR1 is MNHEY, CDR2 SVGAGI, per germline. This clonotype is termed medium-sized. What it binds is not known. Time point in this sample: sample taken at primary tumor resection. Tumor, nontumor lung or frozen PBMC supplied whole RNA that was sequenced unsorted. Sequencing was performed on PBMCs, taken at surgery. The chain has TRBV6-5 and TRBJ2-6; D is undetermined. This receptor was obtained from a female donor with early-stage non-small cell lung cancer. The CDR3 nucleotides read TGTGCCAGCAGTTACCGGACGGGCTCTGGGGCCAACGTCCTGACTTTC. Encoded protein: CASSYRTGSGANVLTF.